The clone carrying this TCR beta chain was found a few times. Its antigen is undetermined. Germline and junction disagree at one end, which may indicate a read error. Quantitative 5'-RACE with molecular barcodes produced the TCR beta libraries. TCRdb used MiXCR to reprocess the 5' RACE reads, holding one entry per CDR3 protein. The table has approximately 340,000 distinct CDR3 sequences, about 14% seen once. The CDR3 is 13 amino acids. Germline values: CDR1 MNHNS, CDR2 SASEGT. This specimen belongs to a study of CD8 T cells in ankylosing spondylitis. Study results and limitations: Disease-associated clones were CD8+ and fairly uncommon in peripheral blood. Matched synovial fluid from ankylosing spondylitis patients was reported to be enriched for disease-linked clones. Among TCR beta sequences, a motif of about 8 highly homologous variants appeared characteristic of ankylosing spondylitis blood.

This receptor was taken from a male donor with ankylosing spondylitis or in good health (not recorded which). The genes are TRBV6-1 and TRBJ2-7; no clear D. The sample taken for sequencing was blood, either unsorted or a sorted T cell fraction (not recorded which). CDR3 sequence reads: CASSRPGSHEQYF. CDR3 in DNA: TGTGCCAGCAGTCGCCCCGGCTCCCACGAGCAGTACTTC.